Presented here are 13 T cell receptor beta chains from one specimen sequenced in a study of blood T cell repertoires in COVID-19. This table comes from immunoSEQ multiplex PCR, and its TCRdb copy is limited to in-frame clones, with some not included. The sample gives roughly 250,000 clones, more than 65% of which show up once; over 3% is in the top ten. The specimen was peripheral blood. The receptors derive from a woman aged 40 to 50 with active or convalescent COVID-19.

V usage is TRBV5-1 and J usage is TRBJ1-5; no definite D call. Per germline, CDR1 SGHRS and CDR2 YFSETQ. V lost 2 bases and J 7 bases, leaving 13 bases between the germline ends. This CDR3 has 14 amino acids. The CDR3 bases are TGCGCCAGCAGCTTAGGGTCTTCGGGGCAGCCCCAGCATTTT. Translation: CASSLGSSGQPQHF. Drawing the rest from reference TRBV5-1 and TRBJ1-5, the complete variable domain is KAGVTQTPRYLIKTRGQQVTLSCSPISGHRSVSWYQQTPGQGLQFLFEYFSETQRNKGNFPGRFSGRQFSNSRSEMNVSTLELGDSALYLCASSLGSSGQPQHFGDGTRLSIL.

V is TRBV7-9 and J is TRBJ1-2, with D maybe TRBD1 (6 bases). From germline, CDR1 is SEHNR and CDR2 FQNEAQ (reference sequence). This CDR3 region has 16 residues. The V end was cut by 0 bases, the J end by 3 bases, with 14 bases between. CDR3 in DNA: TGTGCCAGCAGCTTAGCTAGCCAGGGGCTTGACTATGGCTACACCTTC. Its protein product is CASSLASQGLDYGYTF.

This clone was recorded at least ten times. This rearrangement joins TRBV18 to TRBJ2-1; 10 bases agree with TRBD1. V lost 3 bases and J lost 7; bases outside the gene matches: 6. CDR1 is KGHSH, CDR2 LQKENI, per germline. This CDR3 has 15 amino acids. The CDR3 protein is CASSPSTGGWNEQFF. The CDR3 DNA follows: TGTGCCAGCTCACCTTCGACAGGGGGCTGGAATGAGCAGTTCTTC.

This clone came up a few times. The chain uses TRBV5-1 and TRBJ1-1, with a tentative D call TRBD1 (5 bases). Trimming pared 0 bases from V and 5 bases from J, leaving 14 bases between. Germline values: CDR1 SGHRS, CDR2 YFSETQ. The CDR3 sequence is 15 residues long. CDR3 sequence (DNA): TGCGCCAGCAGCTTGGCGATAGGGGCGAGGACTGAAGCTTTCTTT. Amino acid sequence: CASSLAIGARTEAFF.

This clone was observed a few times. The chain carries TRBV6-1 and TRBJ2-5, with a tentative D call TRBD1 (6 bases). The V end lost 7 bases, the J end lost 1 base, and 13 bases lay between the germline ends. This CDR3 has 14 amino acids. CDR1 and CDR2 (germline): MNHNS, SASEGT. Here the CDR3 DNA reads TGTGCCAGCACCGCCCGGGACATCCAAGAGACCCAGTACTTC. This encodes CASTARDIQETQYF.

CDR3 region: CASSLAQSNQPQHF. CDR3 in DNA: TGTGCCAGCAGCTTGGCACAGTCAAATCAGCCCCAGCATTTT. The chain recombines TRBV5-8 with TRBJ1-5; no reliable D call. The CDR3 has 14 amino acids. Trimming removed 0 bases at V and 4 bases at J, with 8 bases between. Germline CDR1 and CDR2: SGHTS and YDEGEE. The full variable domain, its missing parts supplied by reference TRBV5-8 and TRBJ1-5, is EAGVTQSPTHLIKTRGQQATLRCSPISGHTSVYWYQQALGLGLQFLLWYDEGEERNRGNFPPRFSGRQFPNYSSELNVNALELEDSALYLCASSLAQSNQPQHFGDGTRLSIL.

This sequence joins TRBV2 and TRBJ1-1; D is perhaps TRBD1 (6 bases). The CDR3 is 14 amino acids. Deletions cut 3 bases from V and 4 bases from J, with 12 bases between. Looked up from germline, CDR1 is SNHLY and CDR2 is FYNNEI. CDR3 DNA sequence: TGTGCCAGCAGTGATTTTAGAGGGGGCACTGAAGCTTTCTTT. Translated: CASSDFRGGTEAFF. The whole variable domain, filled in from reference TRBV2 and TRBJ1-1, reads EPEVTQTPSHQVTQMGQEVILRCVPISNHLYFYWYRQILGQKVEFLVSFYNNEISEKSEIFDDQFSVERPDGSNFTLKIRSTKLEDSAMYFCASSDFRGGTEAFFGQGTRLTVV.

The J gene is TRBJ2-1, the V gene TRBV4-1, with D possibly being TRBD2 (5 bases). There are 16 residues in the CDR3. CDR1 is MGHRA, CDR2 YSYEKL, per germline. Trimming left V 4 bases short and J 1 base short, with 14 bases between. CDR3 coding DNA: TGCGCCAGCAGCCCCCCCGGACTGGTTTCCTACAATGAGCAGTTCTTC. The encoded protein is CASSPPGLVSYNEQFF.

This chain joins TRBV4-1 and TRBJ1-5; D perhaps matches TRBD1 (5 bases). Trimming cost V 1 base and J 4 bases, with 14 bases left between them. The CDR3 is 16 amino acids. Germline CDR1 is MGHRA and CDR2 is YSYEKL. The CDR3 coding sequence is TGCGCCAGCAGCCAAGGAGTCCCCGGGGGGAATCAGCCCCAGCATTTT. Protein sequence: CASSQGVPGGNQPQHF.

The chain is built from TRBV18 and TRBJ1-2, with 10 bases aligning to TRBD1. Unmatched junction bases numbered 10, after V lost 3 bases and J lost 6 bases. The CDR3 consists of 16 residues. The V gene's germline CDR1 is KGHSH and CDR2 LQKENI. The CDR3 coding sequence is TGTGCCAGCTCACCCAGGGACAGGGGAGTGTTTCATGGCTACACCTTC. Residues: CASSPRDRGVFHGYTF.

V usage is TRBV11-2 and J usage is TRBJ1-3, with D possibly TRBD1 on 5 matching bases. In germline, CDR1 is SGHAT, CDR2 FQNNGV. This CDR3 has 14 residues. V was cut by 5 bases and J by 4 bases, with 12 bases left in between. The CDR3 here is CASSPQGMGNTIYF. DNA of the CDR3: TGTGCCAGCAGCCCCCAGGGTATGGGAAACACCATATATTTT.

V gene TRBV28 combines with J gene TRBJ1-5; D unresolved. The germline gives CDR1 MDHEN, CDR2 SYDVKM. The ends were cut back, 8 bases at V and 5 bases at J, with 10 bases in the middle. This CDR3 is 12 amino acids long. CDR3 nucleotides: TGTGCCAGCCTGGAGTTGGATCAGCCCCAGCATTTT. Its translation: CASLELDQPQHF.

The chain couples TRBV30 to TRBJ1-4; tentative D call: TRBD1 (6 bases). The germline V and J ends were trimmed by 2 bases and 6 bases, with 10 bases remaining between them. Germline CDR1 reads GTSNPN; CDR2 reads SVGIG (reference sequence). CDR3 length: 13 amino acids. The CDR3 coding sequence is TGTGCCTGGAGTAAGAAGGGGGATGAAAAACTGTTTTTT. It yields the protein CAWSKKGDEKLFF.